This T cell receptor (beta chain) comes out of a study of cytomegalovirus exposure and HLA in healthy donors. About the research overall: A prior analysis found around 110 million unique TCR beta sequences from around 200 million T cells.

This PCR relied on a set of 60 Vbeta primers and 13 Jbeta primers. Repertoires were generated with immunoSEQ multiplex PCR, while TCRdb's copy carries only in-frame clones and drops some. The sample shows about 130,000 clones, 70% to 75% of them seen only once. V shed 3 bases and J 0 bases; nucleotides not matched to a gene: 13. The CDR3 totals 19 residues. Germline loops: CDR1 GTSNPN, CDR2 SVGIG (reference sequence). Study findings and constraints: On later analysis, the bulk of CMV-associated TCR beta chains appeared to be HLA-restricted. Information on immune exposure was restricted to one variable (CMV serostatus). Data from an earlier analysis indicated that most TCR beta V segments were productive either about 87% or about 30% of the time.

This clone was observed a handful of times. Antigen unknown. The chain has TRBV30 and TRBJ2-4; 11 nucleotides match TRBD2. What was sequenced was PBMCs. The clonotype was recovered from a woman aged 40 to 55 in good health and CMV-seropositive. The CDR3 protein is CAWSDVLAGETLAKNIQYF. In DNA form, the CDR3 reads TGTGCCTGGAGCGATGTACTAGCGGGGGAAACTCTAGCCAAAAACATTCAGTACTTC.